This T cell receptor beta chain originates from a study of cytomegalovirus exposure and HLA in healthy donors listed by TCRdb under 2017. For context, the study as a whole: An earlier analysis of around 600 of the donors reported roughly 300 Gb of sequence data and around 110 million unique TCR beta sequences from roughly 200 million T cells. In a later analysis, previously published TCR beta repertoires from 670 or so donors were re-analyzed and high-resolution HLA genotyping was added so that TCR occurrence patterns could be studied. Both class I and class II loci were covered by HLA typing, at four-digit resolution. Typing coverage varied by locus: roughly 629-640 donors for A, B, C, DRB1 and DQB1; more than 500 for DQA1; about 600 for DPA1; 450 to 480 for DPB1. The study combined high-throughput TCR immunosequencing, statistical association of individual TCRs with disease status, and machine learning to predict cytomegalovirus infection status. The study used immunosequencing to profile the T cell repertoires of approximately 640 subjects and linked those repertoires to cytomegalovirus serostatus. Every repertoire in the discovery cohort had been generated on one and the same sequencing platform. To decide whether each TCR beta V gene segment behaved as functional or pseudogenic, an earlier analysis of approximately 600 of the donors relied on high-throughput TCR beta sequencing. In addition to the first cohort of around 670 subjects, a separate validation cohort of under 150 different subjects was used. On average, 235,054 unique TCR beta nucleotide sequences were sequenced per donor among a few hundred genotyped donors of the cohort, with 15% to 20% of those sequences being non-productive. The genetic ancestry cluster associated with self-reported Caucasian donors included over 80% of the roughly 390 genotyped donors. Donor age, sex, ethnicity and CMV serostatus were compiled together with the repertoire data. A few DR-DQ haplotypes were treated as single units for association and clustering because of strong linkage in the cohort. Genome-wide SNP genotypes for about 65% of the roughly 700 donors were used in a later genetic analysis, which treated that subset as a discovery cohort. About 280 gigabases of sequencing data and approximately 80 million unique TCR sequences were included in an early release covering several hundred HLA-typed donors. In the later analysis, no new phenotypic data were used to find candidate immune exposures; instead, reliance was placed on TCR beta sequences and their occurrence across donors. The study aimed to test whether cataloging public T cell receptors could reveal signatures of past pathogen exposure. Broader findings and caveats from the paper: Across donors, most TCR sequences were observed very rarely, whereas some public TCRs were present in many individuals. Because counts were too low, 15 to 20 rarely observed V segments, including chromosome 9 orphons, were left out of the earlier analysis of several hundred of the donors. A later analysis found that HLA-associated TCR beta chains were more clonally expanded and had lower generation probabilities than equally common non-associated chains. A further reported finding was that TCR beta sequences accurately predicted the HLA-A and HLA-B alleles for most subjects in the first cohort. Immune exposure information for the cohort was limited to CMV serostatus. The authors suggested that the approach could potentially be extended to other disease states and immunological phenotypes. In a later analysis, several top co-occurrence clusters were reported to appear linked to parvovirus B19, influenza, CMV and Epstein-Barr virus. Linkage disequilibrium might explain the correlated functional status among segregating V segments, but an unknown experimental factor could not be ruled out. The classifier was reported to diagnose cytomegalovirus status with high specificity and sensitivity in both the original cohort and the validation cohort. At a false discovery rate of 0.05, a later analysis linked about 16,000 TCR beta sequences to specific HLA alleles. A later genetic analysis reported fewer N-insertions in productive TCRs among donors in an Asian-associated ancestry cluster than the roughly 620-donor mean. Roughly uniform sequencing depth across donors was assumed in presence/absence analyses, although this assumption may not hold. When HLA alleles, especially DR and DQ, strongly co-occurred, TCR associations were difficult to assign to individual alleles. The sequencing pipeline was judged likely to have produced a cluster of highly shared sequence variants as a technical artifact. Because some donors lacked HLA typing at each locus, the association tests relied only on the typed subset. V-gene and J-gene trimming of TCR beta chains was associated with a missense DCLRE1C variant in a later genetic analysis, and the association was replicated in an independent cohort. A later analysis found that most CMV-associated TCR beta chains appeared HLA-restricted, with HLA associations seemingly driven largely by CMV exposure. Three of the identified cytomegalovirus-associated TCR beta chains were confirmed in vitro to be specific for cytomegalovirus antigens. In a later analysis, TCR association rates were found to vary across HLA loci, with the most associated TCRs seen for DRB1 alleles and the fewest for HLA-C alleles. In this cohort, only TCR beta chains were sequenced, and detectable features were limited by the absence of alpha or paired-chain data. In an earlier analysis of about 600 of the donors, most TCR beta V segments appeared in productive rearrangements about 87% or about 30% of the time, broadly matching IMGT annotations. In the study, 150 to 200 TCR beta chains were listed as associated with cytomegalovirus.

Library construction relied on the immunoSEQ multiplex PCR assay. For the multiplex PCR, a mixture combining 60 forward primers for TCR Vbeta segments and 13 reverse primers for TCR Jbeta segments was used. The CDR3 region of rearranged TCR beta genes was amplified from genomic DNA by a multiplex PCR assay. Amplified TCR beta libraries were sequenced as 87-base-pair reads on the Illumina HiSeq System. As for how the authors treated the data: In a later analysis, tens of millions of unique TCR beta chains were counted across the approximately 640 repertoires, and roughly 9.9 million of these chains were shared by at least two donors. Raw reads were error-corrected and collapsed into unique sequences with a nearest-neighbor algorithm that merged closely related sequences to remove PCR and sequencing errors. CDR3 sequences were aligned to IMGT reference sequences to assign V, D and J gene segments. Each retained sequence needed at least a six-nucleotide match to both a V gene segment and a J gene segment. A rearrangement counted as productive if the CDR3 had no stop codons and remained in frame with V and J, and every other rearrangement counted as non-productive. CDR3 was defined by IMGT convention, running from the second conserved V-encoded cysteine to the conserved J-encoded phenylalanine. The earlier analysis of around 640 of the donors excluded sequences that lacked an unambiguous match to a single V gene segment. An earlier analysis of fewer than 750 of the donors classified V segments as functional when productive rearrangements were above 56.7% and as segregating when the standard deviation between donors was above 5%. A statistical classification framework was built for diagnosing cytomegalovirus status from the catalog of TCR beta chain sequences. V and J gene assignment, in a later analysis, came from comparing TCR nucleotide sequences with IMGT/GENE-DB human TR gene sequences. In a later analysis, CDR3 sequences and most-parsimonious VDJ recombination scenarios were assigned using the TCRdist pipeline. A later analysis defined each TCR beta chain by its CDR3 amino acid sequence plus V-gene family, and excluded reads lacking a unique V-gene family. As a way to deal with suspected cross-contamination and a sequencing artifact, a later analysis dropped over 550 nucleotide sequences that were highly shared and had low generation probability. In a later analysis, a clonal expansion index for each public chain was calculated from normalized within-repertoire ranks of inferred template counts. Generation probabilities in a later analysis came from a VDJ recombination model fitted to out-of-frame rearrangements, and those results were checked against IGoR. Hypergeometric tests were used in a later analysis to score TCR-TCR, TCR-HLA and TCR-CMV co-occurrence, with a repertoire-size bias correction applied to the TCR pairs. To estimate false discovery rates, a later analysis permuted the HLA or CMV assignments 20 times. In a later analysis, co-occurring TCRs were grouped using DBSCAN, with TCRdist sequence similarity added in when clustering inside HLA-allele-positive subsets. Co-occurrence clustering excluded repertoires with fewer than 30,000 or more than 120,000 public chains, plus five with anomalous nucleotide sharing. TCRdb mirrors the immuneACCESS table, restricted to in-frame sequences. Some clones are absent from its copies; in checked studies, under half trace to an unresolved V gene, and the reason for the others is unknown. V, J and clone size derive from that table, while D and trimming were established from the DNA sequence. This sample has fewer than 200,000 clones in its table, and around 83% of those were observed once. Together, the top ten hold 1.7% of the sample.

In total, 500 to 700 healthy bone marrow donors made up the cohort. At the time of sampling, every cohort member was nominally healthy, though immune exposures that went unrecorded were likely present. The donor tested CMV seropositive and was one of the 289 seropositive cohort members. Every donor gave a peripheral blood sample, and the peripheral blood mononuclear cells from that sample were used for TCR beta sequencing. Genomic DNA extraction from the blood cell samples was performed with the Qiagen DNeasy Blood Extraction Kit. Points on this clone: Its antigen is currently not known. Base qualities are missing; no much larger clone stands one base away.

The sequencing sample was made of PBMCs. The sequence came from a man in his forties or fifties in good health and CMV-seropositive.

The CDR3 protein: CASSVGVTGAGEQYF. DNA sequence: TGTGCCAGCAGCGTAGGGGTGACAGGGGCGGGCGAGCAGTACTTC. This receptor chain uses TRBV9 and TRBJ2-7, and TRBD1 matches 8 of the central bases. The CDR3 covers 15 residues, taking in both the cysteine and the phenylalanine. CDR3 DNA is the only sequence kept; it has 45 bases, read in frame from the first base. In the germline V gene, CDR1 corresponds to SGDLS and CDR2 to YYNGEE. Trimming accounts for 0 bases at V and 6 bases at J, while the number of junction bases matched to no gene is 8.